The rows below give T cell receptor beta chains drawn from one sample of a study of human T cells and chemical hapten exposure. TCRdb itself ran the RACE reads through MiXCR, one entry per CDR3 protein. The table records some 45,000 distinct CDR3 sequences, about 4.1% of them present only once. The sample consisted of whole blood. Receptor source: a human donor in good health. Some clones in this sample may be carry-over from other donors' samples. Each CDR3 is given with its conserved first and last residue.

j_call v_call cdr3_aa
TRBJ2-7 TRBV4-1 CASSQDDRGREQYF
TRBJ2-7 TRBV25-1 CASSESGSGRYEQYF
TRBJ2-3 TRBV28 CASSLATGTGYTDTQYF
TRBJ2-2 TRBV6-5 CASSPTGPRVGELFF
TRBJ2-7 TRBV29-1 CSVVAGVPYEQYF
TRBJ1-2 TRBV29-1 CSVHPGGRAGYGYTF
TRBJ1-1 TRBV20-1 CSALRGDRANTEAFF
TRBJ2-2 TRBV29-1 CSATEQGYGELFF
TRBJ2-2 TRBV2 CASSSAGGSNTGELFF
TRBJ2-3 TRBV9 CASSVESSGSTDTQYF
TRBJ2-7 TRBV28 CASSLIMAGPKSSYEQYF
TRBJ2-2 TRBV5-1 CASSLRGTGTGELFF
TRBJ1-5 TRBV6-2/TRBV6-3 CASSHGDTLRKEPQHF
TRBJ1-5 TRBV6-6 CASSFGQGRAQPQHF
TRBJ1-1 TRBV29-1 CSVGLRRRPEAFF
TRBJ2-7 TRBV12-3/TRBV12-4 CASSRQGGLGEQYF
TRBJ2-7 TRBV3-1 CASSPEEGSLWEQYF
TRBJ2-3 TRBV20-1 CSARERTSLTDTQYF
TRBJ1-4 TRBV28 CASRRQGTNEKLFF
TRBJ2-7 TRBV28 CASGGEQYF
TRBJ1-3 TRBV6-6 CASSPQSSGNTIYF
TRBJ1-6 TRBV20-1 CSARSLLELGSHSPLHF
TRBJ2-4 TRBV28 CASSLAGGGGDIQYF
TRBJ1-2 TRBV29-1 CSVDGQGSGGYTF
TRBJ2-7 TRBV11-1 CASSLLWGSPYEQYF
TRBJ1-3 TRBV6-2/TRBV6-3 CASSYVAGNIGNTIYF
TRBJ2-3 TRBV20-1 CSAGGSAGERQDTQYF
TRBJ2-1 TRBV28 CASGGSSYNEQFF
TRBJ2-3 TRBV9 CASSPTGAMTDTQYF
TRBJ2-7 TRBV19 CASATRAHTGDEQYF
TRBJ2-3 TRBV28 CASSWTSGSLRGTDTQYF